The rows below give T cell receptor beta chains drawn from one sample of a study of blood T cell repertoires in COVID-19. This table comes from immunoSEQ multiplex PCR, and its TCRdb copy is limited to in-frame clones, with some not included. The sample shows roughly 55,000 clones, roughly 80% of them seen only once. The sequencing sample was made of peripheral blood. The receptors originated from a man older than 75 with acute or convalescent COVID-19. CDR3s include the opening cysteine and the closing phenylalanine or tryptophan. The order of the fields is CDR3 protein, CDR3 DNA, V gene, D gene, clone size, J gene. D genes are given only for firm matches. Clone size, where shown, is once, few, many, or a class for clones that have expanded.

cdr3_aa: CASSLAVQETQYF; cdr3_nt: TGTGCCAGCAGTTTAGCCGTTCAAGAGACCCAGTACTTC; v_call: TRBV12-3/TRBV12-4; d_call: -; clone_size: once; j_call: TRBJ2-5
cdr3_aa: CASKKNAQGPTSTDTQYF; cdr3_nt: TGCGCCAGCAAGAAGAATGCACAGGGTCCCACTAGCACAGATACGCAGTATTTT; v_call: TRBV5-1; d_call: -; clone_size: -; j_call: TRBJ2-3
cdr3_aa: CASSLRQADYGYTF; cdr3_nt: TGTGCCAGCAGCTTACGACAGGCTGACTATGGCTACACCTTC; v_call: TRBV7-2; d_call: -; clone_size: -; j_call: TRBJ1-2
cdr3_aa: CASTQRERSKFRGGTEAFF; cdr3_nt: TGTGCCAGTACCCAAAGGGAACGGAGTAAGTTTAGGGGAGGCACTGAAGCTTTCTTT; v_call: TRBV19; d_call: -; clone_size: -; j_call: TRBJ1-1
cdr3_aa: CASSLAGRGYGYTF; cdr3_nt: TGTGCCAGCAGCTTAGCGGGCAGGGGCTATGGCTACACCTTC; v_call: TRBV7-2; d_call: -; clone_size: -; j_call: TRBJ1-2
cdr3_aa: CASSPSGGPQHF; cdr3_nt: TGTGCCAGCAGTCCCAGTGGTGGGCCCCAGCATTTT; v_call: TRBV6-5; d_call: -; clone_size: few; j_call: TRBJ1-5
cdr3_aa: CASSKGAGGYTF; cdr3_nt: TGTGCCAGCAGTAAGGGGGCTGGTGGCTACACCTTC; v_call: TRBV2; d_call: TRBD1; clone_size: few; j_call: TRBJ1-2
cdr3_aa: CAWLRTDYATEAFF; cdr3_nt: TGTGCCTGGCTTAGGACCGACTATGCGACTGAAGCTTTCTTT; v_call: TRBV30; d_call: -; clone_size: -; j_call: TRBJ1-1
cdr3_aa: CASSRLEGDEQYF; cdr3_nt: TGTGCCAGTAGCCGACTAGAAGGGGACGAGCAGTACTTC; v_call: TRBV19; d_call: -; clone_size: medium-sized; j_call: TRBJ2-7
cdr3_aa: CASGRAGGGQGYSNYGYTF; cdr3_nt: TGTGCTAGTGGTCGGGCCGGGGGGGGACAGGGATATTCTAACTATGGCTACACCTTC; v_call: TRBV12-5; d_call: TRBD1; clone_size: -; j_call: TRBJ1-2
cdr3_aa: CASSLYVSDTEAFF; cdr3_nt: TGTGCCAGCAGCTTATACGTTTCGGACACTGAAGCTTTCTTT; v_call: TRBV7-8; d_call: -; clone_size: -; j_call: TRBJ1-1
cdr3_aa: CASREKGVRNYGYTF; cdr3_nt: TGCGCCAGCAGGGAAAAAGGGGTGCGAAACTATGGCTACACCTTC; v_call: TRBV10-1; d_call: -; clone_size: -; j_call: TRBJ1-2
cdr3_aa: CASSNTRGGTEAFF; cdr3_nt: TGTGCCAGCTCCAATACGAGGGGGGGCACTGAAGCTTTCTTT; v_call: TRBV18; d_call: -; clone_size: -; j_call: TRBJ1-1
cdr3_aa: CASSYLGGVGYTF; cdr3_nt: TGTGCCAGCAGTTACCTCGGCGGGGTAGGCTACACCTTC; v_call: TRBV6-5; d_call: -; clone_size: -; j_call: TRBJ1-2
cdr3_aa: CASSLDYGDSVSGNTIYF; cdr3_nt: TGTGCCAGCAGCTTAGATTATGGCGACAGCGTCTCTGGAAACACCATATATTTT; v_call: TRBV11-2; d_call: -; clone_size: -; j_call: TRBJ1-3
cdr3_aa: CASSLDANPGDEQFF; cdr3_nt: TGTGCCAGCAGCTTAGACGCAAACCCCGGGGATGAGCAGTTCTTC; v_call: TRBV7-9; d_call: -; clone_size: few; j_call: TRBJ2-1
cdr3_aa: CASSPRQGVMNTEAFF; cdr3_nt: TGTGCCAGTAGTCCTCGACAGGGGGTAATGAACACTGAAGCTTTCTTT; v_call: TRBV19; d_call: TRBD1; clone_size: -; j_call: TRBJ1-1
cdr3_aa: CASSPGNNEQFF; cdr3_nt: TGTGCCAGCAGCCCCGGTAACAATGAGCAGTTCTTC; v_call: TRBV5-6; d_call: -; clone_size: -; j_call: TRBJ2-1
cdr3_aa: CASSLASGVYTEAFF; cdr3_nt: TGTGCCAGCAGCTTAGCTTCGGGGGTCTACACTGAAGCTTTCTTT; v_call: TRBV7-2; d_call: -; clone_size: few; j_call: TRBJ1-1
cdr3_aa: CASSAQGANGELFF; cdr3_nt: TGCGCCAGCAGCGCCCAGGGGGCTAACGGGGAGCTGTTTTTT; v_call: TRBV5-1; d_call: TRBD1; clone_size: -; j_call: TRBJ2-2
cdr3_aa: CASGWGQGGNTIYF; cdr3_nt: TGTGCTAGTGGCTGGGGACAGGGAGGAAACACCATATATTTT; v_call: TRBV12-5; d_call: TRBD1; clone_size: -; j_call: TRBJ1-3
cdr3_aa: CASSIGQAGTYEQYF; cdr3_nt: TGTGCCAGTAGTATCGGACAGGCGGGGACCTACGAGCAGTACTTC; v_call: TRBV19; d_call: -; clone_size: -; j_call: TRBJ2-7
cdr3_aa: CAWSPARGAWGNTIYF; cdr3_nt: TGTGCCTGGAGTCCTGCACGGGGGGCGTGGGGAAACACCATATATTTT; v_call: TRBV30; d_call: -; clone_size: -; j_call: TRBJ1-3
cdr3_aa: CASRGRGGDSNQPQHF; cdr3_nt: TGTGCCAGTAGGGGCCGAGGGGGGGACAGCAATCAGCCCCAGCATTTT; v_call: TRBV19; d_call: -; clone_size: -; j_call: TRBJ1-5
cdr3_aa: CASSFRGAKNIQYF; cdr3_nt: TGTGCCAGCAGCTTTCGGGGGGCCAAAAACATTCAGTACTTC; v_call: TRBV11-3; d_call: -; clone_size: -; j_call: TRBJ2-4
cdr3_aa: CASKRGTEAFF; cdr3_nt: TGTGCCAGCAAAAGGGGCACTGAAGCTTTCTTT; v_call: TRBV27; d_call: -; clone_size: -; j_call: TRBJ1-1
cdr3_aa: CASSLDIGANTEAFF; cdr3_nt: TGCGCCAGCAGCTTGGATATCGGTGCGAACACTGAAGCTTTCTTT; v_call: TRBV5-1; d_call: -; clone_size: once; j_call: TRBJ1-1
cdr3_aa: CAWSPSGSLEFF; cdr3_nt: TGTGCCTGGAGCCCTAGCGGGAGCCTTGAGTTCTTC; v_call: TRBV30; d_call: TRBD2; clone_size: -; j_call: TRBJ2-1
cdr3_aa: CASRKRGGPSYNEQFF; cdr3_nt: TGCGCCAGCAGAAAGCGGGGGGGCCCCTCCTACAATGAGCAGTTCTTC; v_call: TRBV5-1; d_call: TRBD2; clone_size: -; j_call: TRBJ2-1
cdr3_aa: CASSEEIGNTIYF; cdr3_nt: TGTGCCAGCAGTGAAGAAATAGGAAACACCATATATTTT; v_call: TRBV2; d_call: -; clone_size: -; j_call: TRBJ1-3
cdr3_aa: CASSLTGEAFF; cdr3_nt: TGTGCCAGCAGCTTAACAGGTGAAGCTTTCTTT; v_call: TRBV7-9; d_call: -; clone_size: -; j_call: TRBJ1-1
cdr3_aa: CASSQLSGFYGYTF; cdr3_nt: TGCGCCAGCAGCCAACTTTCGGGGTTCTATGGCTACACCTTC; v_call: TRBV4-1; d_call: -; clone_size: -; j_call: TRBJ1-2
cdr3_aa: CASSLTTGELFF; cdr3_nt: TGTGCCAGCAGTTTGACTACCGGGGAGCTGTTTTTT; v_call: TRBV28; d_call: -; clone_size: few; j_call: TRBJ2-2
cdr3_aa: CAISESAGSLSYEQYF; cdr3_nt: TGTGCCATCAGTGAGTCGGCGGGAAGCCTCTCCTACGAGCAGTACTTC; v_call: TRBV10-3; d_call: -; clone_size: -; j_call: TRBJ2-7
cdr3_aa: CATSVTSPSNTGELFF; cdr3_nt: TGTGCCACCAGTGTGACTAGCCCAAGCAACACCGGGGAGCTGTTTTTT; v_call: TRBV24-1; d_call: TRBD2; clone_size: -; j_call: TRBJ2-2